The 21 T cell receptor beta chains listed next were all sequenced from one sample in a study of regulatory T cells in long-lasting Graves disease (dated by TCRdb to the early 2020s). The time point label of this sample denotes: persistent/refractory GD, antithyroid drugs over 5 years with positive TRAb. For both TCR sequencing and RNA sequencing, RNA was extracted from PBMCs in TRIzol. Libraries were constructed by multiplex PCR. The sequencing machine was an Illumina HiSeq 4000. CDR3 regions were amplified by Arm-PCR with iRepertoire HTBI primers to construct TCR beta libraries. TCRdb trimmed public reads at Q25 via fastp, called clones via MiXCR and kept in-frame beta chains. A single entry per CDR3 protein holds the most common genes and DNA from its merged rows. The sample table holds 500,000 to 700,000 distinct CDR3 sequences, of which 25% to 30% were seen once. The ten most abundant clones make up around 42% of the sample.

This specimen consisted of peripheral blood mononuclear cells (PBMCs), obtained when the disease was refractory, from a patient treated with antithyroid drugs. The receptor set was obtained from a female donor with Graves disease.

This chain connects TRBV20-1 to TRBJ1-2, with a weak D call TRBD1 (5 bases). From germline, CDR1 is DFQATT and CDR2 SNEGSKA (reference sequence). Trimming took 6 bases from V and 6 from J, leaving 14 bases between them. This CDR3 is 12 amino acids long. CDR3 in DNA: TGCAGTGCGAAGTCGGAGGGGAATGGCTACACCTTC. It codes for CSAKSEGNGYTF.

This chain connects TRBV18 to TRBJ2-7, with 8 positions matching TRBD1. V trimming: 3 bases; J trimming: 1 base; junction bases outside the gene matches: 8. The germline gives CDR1 KGHSH, CDR2 LQKENI. The length of the CDR3 is 16 residues. Here the CDR3 DNA reads TGTGCCAGCTCACCTACGGACAGGGTTGATTCCTACGAGCAGTACTTC. It translates to CASSPTDRVDSYEQYF.

In this sample, this clonotype turned up many times. The chain couples TRBV28 to TRBJ1-1; D may be TRBD1 (5 bases). The CDR3 totals 13 residues. Between the trimmed V and J ends, which lost 6 bases and 4 bases, there was a span of 12 bases. The germline CDR1 and CDR2 sequences are MDHEN and SYDVKM. Here the CDR3 DNA reads TGTGCCAGCAGCCGGGACCAAGTCACTGAAGCTTTCTTT. It codes for CASSRDQVTEAFF.

V gene TRBV6-2 or TRBV6-3 combines with J gene TRBJ1-5, with D tentatively TRBD1 (6 bases). Germline assignment: CDR1 MNHEY and CDR2 SVGEGT. The CDR3 runs to 16 residues. V shed 8 bases and J shed 3 bases, with 20 bases lying between them. CDR3 DNA sequence: TGTGCCAGCCGCCCGTGGGGGGCGACTATCAATCAGCCCCAGCATTTT. Amino acids: CASRPWGATINQPQHF.

This chain connects TRBV5-1 to TRBJ1-1; a possible D gene is TRBD1 (6 bases). V was pared by 4 bases and J by 1 base, with 14 bases between. The length of the CDR3 is 15 residues. CDR1 is SGHRS, CDR2 YFSETQ, per germline. CDR3 in amino acids: CASSRGGQTNTEAFF. The CDR3 nucleotides are TGCGCCAGCAGCCGTGGCGGACAGACGAACACTGAAGCTTTCTTT.

A remark on this clonotype: This is likely an artifact of a read error, given a far larger clone one base away. This chain uses TRBV6-1 with TRBJ1-1, with no clear D. Trimming pared 5 bases from V and 1 base from J, leaving 11 bases between. CDR3 length: 14 residues. In germline, CDR1 is MNHNS, CDR2 SASEGT. Here the CDR3 reads CASSLPEQNTEAFF. CDR3 in DNA: TGTGCCAGCAGTTTACCGGAACAGAACACTGAAGCTTTCTTT.

This clonotype has just a few counts. The chain combines TRBV27 with TRBJ1-2; 7 nucleotides align to TRBD1. Germline loops: CDR1 MNHEY, CDR2 SMNVEV (reference sequence). V trimming: 5 bases; J trimming: 2 bases; junction bases outside the gene matches: 5. The CDR3 has 14 residues. The CDR3 sequence is CASSRDSENYGYTF. The CDR3 nucleotides are TGTGCCAGCAGTCGGGACAGCGAGAACTATGGCTACACCTTC.

Only a few counts were recorded for this clonotype. The chain employs TRBV20-1 and TRBJ1-2; D gene ambiguous. The germline CDR1 and CDR2 sequences are DFQATT and SNEGSKA (reference sequence). Trimming shortened V by 6 bases and J by 4 bases, and 12 bases separated the two germline ends. The CDR3 runs 12 residues. The DNA of the CDR3 is TGCAGTGCGAGATGGAAACCCTATGGCTACACCTTC. Its protein is CSARWKPYGYTF.

V usage is TRBV11-2 and J usage is TRBJ1-2; 7 bases are shared with TRBD1. Germline-derived CDR1 and CDR2 are SGHAT and FQNNGV. V was pared by 5 bases and J by 0 bases, with 6 bases of the junction left unmatched. The CDR3 is 15 amino acids. The CDR3 here is CASSVSRGSNYGYTF. The CDR3 coding sequence is TGTGCCAGCAGCGTCTCCAGGGGGTCTAACTATGGCTACACCTTC.

In its sample, this clonotype was seen a few times. The chain couples TRBV5-1 to TRBJ1-1; maybe TRBD1 (6 bases). Trimming took 5 bases from V and 5 from J, leaving 16 bases between them. The length of the CDR3 is 14 residues. CDR1 is SGHRS, CDR2 YFSETQ, per germline. The CDR3: CASRSSGARTEAFF. CDR3 bases: TGCGCCAGCAGATCCTCGGGGGCACGTACTGAAGCTTTCTTT. Drawing the rest from reference TRBV5-1 and TRBJ1-1, the complete variable domain is KAGVTQTPRYLIKTRGQQVTLSCSPISGHRSVSWYQQTPGQGLQFLFEYFSETQRNKGNFPGRFSGRQFSNSRSEMNVSTLELGDSALYLCASRSSGARTEAFFGQGTRLTVV.

The V gene is TRBV25-1, the J gene TRBJ2-7, with D possibly TRBD2 on 6 matching bases. CDR3 length: 16 amino acids. Germline V gene sequence: CDR1 MGHDK, CDR2 SYGVNS. V lost 2 bases to trimming and J lost 0 bases, with 14 bases between them. CDR3 sequence: CASSETAGQGSYEQYF. The CDR3 DNA is TGTGCCAGCAGTGAAACGGCGGGGCAGGGCTCCTACGAGCAGTACTTC.

The CDR3 loop is CASKPGAISGNQPQHF. The CDR3 nucleotides read TGTGCCAGCAAACCTGGGGCCATCTCGGGAAATCAGCCCCAGCATTTT. J is TRBJ1-5 and V is TRBV12-3 or TRBV12-4, with D perhaps matching TRBD1 (5 bases). V was pared by 7 bases and J by 4 bases, with 20 bases between. The CDR3 covers 16 residues.

This clonotype came up once. The chain couples TRBV6-2 or TRBV6-3 to TRBJ1-1, with D perhaps TRBD1 (5 bases). V was clipped by 6 bases and J by 3 bases, with 11 bases between them. This CDR3 has 13 residues. Germline CDR1 MNHEY, CDR2 SVGEGT. The CDR3 DNA is TGTGCCAGCAGAAAACAGGTTTACACTGAAGCTTTCTTT. Amino acids: CASRKQVYTEAFF.

This clonotype was found many times. The chain combines TRBV28 with TRBJ1-2; 7 bases fit TRBD1. The CDR3 is made up of 13 amino acids. Germline CDR1 reads MDHEN; CDR2 reads SYDVKM. V lost 5 bases, J lost 4 bases, and 4 bases stayed unmatched. The CDR3 spells CASSGQVLYGYTF. The CDR3 DNA is TGTGCCAGCAGTGGACAGGTCCTCTATGGCTACACCTTC.

This chain uses TRBV7-6 with TRBJ1-2, with 10 bases identical to TRBD1. With 6 bases clipped from V and 8 bases from J, the junction kept 15 bases outside the gene matches. Germline assignment: CDR1 SGHVS and CDR2 FNYEAQ. The CDR3 extends over 16 amino acids. The DNA for the CDR3 is TGTGCCAGCAGGCCGTCCCGGGACAGGGGCTCGGGAGGCTACACCTTC. This codes for CASRPSRDRGSGGYTF. Supplemented by reference TRBV7-6 and TRBJ1-2, the full variable domain reads GAGVSQSPRYKVTKRGQDVALRCDPISGHVSLYWYRQALGQGPEFLTYFNYEAQQDKSGLPNDRFSAERPEGSISTLTIQRTEQRDSAMYRCASRPSRDRGSGGYTFGSGTRLTVV.

The V gene is TRBV10-2, the J gene TRBJ1-1; possible D gene TRBD1, 6 bases. The germline CDR1 and CDR2 sequences are WSHSY and SAAADI. V was pared by 1 base and J by 1 base, with 16 bases between. This CDR3 is 17 amino acids long. The CDR3 nucleotides are TGCGCCAGCAGTGAGTGGAATACAGGGATCACGAACACTGAAGCTTTCTTT. Its translation is CASSEWNTGITNTEAFF.

The chain links TRBV12-3 or TRBV12-4 to TRBJ2-7; 11 bases fit TRBD2. This CDR3 contains 15 residues. Trimming took 3 bases from V and 3 from J; bases not matched to a gene: 4. The CDR3 reads CASSFGTSGYYEQYF. DNA of the CDR3: TGTGCCAGCAGTTTCGGGACTAGCGGCTACTACGAGCAGTACTTC.

The V call is TRBV5-5, the J call TRBJ1-5, with D possibly TRBD1 on 5 matching bases. There are 14 residues in the CDR3. Germline CDR1 and CDR2: SGHKS and YYEKEE (reference sequence). Trimming shortened V by 1 base and J by 5 bases, and 10 bases separated the two germline ends. In DNA, the CDR3 is TGTGCCAGCAGCTTGCGTTGGGACCATCAGCCCCAGCATTTT. This gives the protein CASSLRWDHQPQHF. Full variable domain (outside the CDR3, taken from reference TRBV5-5 and TRBJ1-5): DAGVTQSPTHLIKTRGQQVTLRCSPISGHKSVSWYQQVLGQGPQFIFQYYEKEERGRGNFPDRFSARQFPNYSSELNVNALLLGDSALYLCASSLRWDHQPQHFGDGTRLSIL.

This clonotype appeared many times. The chain employs TRBV12-3 or TRBV12-4 and TRBJ2-7; possible D gene TRBD1, 5 bases. There are 13 residues in the CDR3. V dropped 6 bases and J dropped 3 bases, with 12 bases sitting between them. The CDR3 protein is CASSLGRDYEQYF. Written as DNA, the CDR3 is TGTGCCAGCAGCTTGGGCAGGGACTACGAGCAGTACTTC.

This clonotype turned up a few times. The rearrangement links TRBV20-1 to TRBJ1-2; D may be TRBD1 (5 bases). The CDR3 extends over 15 amino acids. Trimming shortened V by 0 bases and J by 4 bases, and 15 bases separated the two germline ends. Looked up from germline, CDR1 is DFQATT and CDR2 is SNEGSKA (reference sequence). The CDR3 region is CSARDVGRVAYGYTF. DNA of the CDR3: TGCAGTGCTAGAGATGTGGGCAGGGTCGCCTATGGCTACACCTTC.

The chain carries TRBV6-2 or TRBV6-3 and TRBJ2-1; 11 nucleotides align to TRBD2. CDR3 size: 13 residues. Germline V gene sequence: CDR1 MNHEY, CDR2 SVGEGT. The J segment lost 9 bases and the V segment lost 6 bases, leaving 4 bases of the junction unmatched. CDR3 in DNA: TGTGCCAGCAGGGGACTAGCGGAAGGTGAGCAGTTCTTC. It codes for CASRGLAEGEQFF.